Presented here are 32 T cell receptor beta chains from one specimen sequenced in a study of CD8 T cells in ankylosing spondylitis. For these receptors, no antigen is known. Study results and caveats: Blood from ankylosing spondylitis patients appeared to carry a characteristic roughly 8-variant TCR beta motif.

TCRdb fed the 5' RACE reads into MiXCR, producing one record per CDR3 protein. Among roughly 440,000 distinct CDR3 sequences listed, about a sixth were seen once. Sequenced material: blood, either unsorted or a sorted T cell fraction (not recorded which). The source of these receptors is a male donor with ankylosing spondylitis.

This clonotype was recorded many times. The chain couples TRBV5-1 to TRBJ1-4; D not resolved. The V gene lost 2 bases and the J gene lost 3 bases, with 14 bases spanning the gap. The CDR3 is made up of 16 amino acids. Germline V lookup: CDR1 SGHRS, CDR2 YFSETQ. CDR3 nucleotides: TGCGCCAGCAGCTTAGTAGGAGGTTCTTCTAATGAAAAACTGTTTTTT. Protein sequence: CASSLVGGSSNEKLFF.

The chain is built from TRBV12-3 or TRBV12-4 and TRBJ1-1, with D uncertain. Trimming stripped 6 bases from V and 4 bases from J, with 9 bases between. The CDR3 spans 12 residues. CDR3: CASRRVSTEAFF. In DNA form, the CDR3 reads TGTGCCAGCAGACGAGTAAGCACTGAAGCTTTCTTT.

At least ten counts were recorded for this clonotype. The V and J genes are TRBV15 and TRBJ1-5; 7 bases agree with TRBD1. V shed 3 bases, J shed 7 bases, and the junction held 0 bases outside the gene matches. Germline V gene sequence: CDR1 LNHNV, CDR2 YYDKDF (reference sequence). The length of the CDR3 is 12 residues. CDR3 nucleotide sequence: TGTGCCACCAGCAGGGACAGGCAGCCCCAGCATTTT. This gives the protein CATSRDRQPQHF.

This clonotype was seen a handful of times. The chain employs TRBV5-1 and TRBJ1-6, with 12 bases that match TRBD1. J was trimmed by 7 bases and V by 1 base; bases with no gene match: 3. The CDR3 has 16 amino acids. The V gene's germline CDR1 is SGHRS and CDR2 YFSETQ. The CDR3 reads CASSLSGQGANSPLHF. The CDR3 DNA follows: TGCGCCAGCAGCTTGTCGGGACAGGGGGCAAATTCACCCCTCCACTTT.

This clonotype was seen a few times. This rearrangement joins TRBV11-1 to TRBJ1-3, with TRBD1 identical over 7 bases. Looked up from germline, CDR1 is SGHAT and CDR2 is FQDESV (reference sequence). Germline trimming cut 5 bases from V and 0 bases from J; bases unmatched to any gene: 4. The CDR3 runs 15 residues. Here the CDR3 DNA reads TGTGCCAGCAGCCGGGACAGTGACTCTGGAAACACCATATATTTT. It encodes CASSRDSDSGNTIYF.

The chain employs TRBV2 and TRBJ2-1, with 14 positions matching TRBD2. The germline gives CDR1 SNHLY, CDR2 FYNNEI. The CDR3 consists of 13 residues. Trimming took 6 bases from V and 11 from J; bases not matched to a gene: 3. In nucleotides, the CDR3 is TGTGCCAGCAGGGGGACTAGCGGGAGTCAGCAGTTCTTC. Translating it yields CASRGTSGSQQFF.

In its sample, this clonotype was seen a few times. The rearrangement uses TRBV2 and TRBJ1-5, with D maybe TRBD1 (6 bases). Germline CDR1 is SNHLY and CDR2 is FYNNEI. Trimming took off 7 bases at V and 4 bases at J, with 14 bases between the two ends. The CDR3 totals 14 residues. CDR3 protein: CASTLGGANQPQHF. The CDR3 DNA follows: TGTGCCAGCACCCTCGGGGGGGCGAATCAGCCCCAGCATTTT.

The gene calls are TRBV18 and TRBJ2-1; 8 nucleotides match TRBD1. Trimming at V came to 5 bases and at J to 7 bases, leaving 10 bases not matched to a gene. This CDR3 has 15 amino acids. Germline lookup yields CDR1 KGHSH and CDR2 LQKENI. CDR3 amino acids: CASSSGQGWWNEQFF. The CDR3 DNA reads TGTGCCAGCTCATCTGGACAGGGTTGGTGGAATGAGCAGTTCTTC.

This clonotype was observed a handful of times. This chain uses TRBV10-3 with TRBJ1-3; weak D call: TRBD1 (5 bases). V dropped 3 bases and J dropped 4 bases, with 10 bases sitting between them. The V gene's germline CDR1 is ENHRY and CDR2 SYGVKD. This CDR3 is 14 amino acids long. The CDR3 spells CAISEGVRGNTIYF. The CDR3 DNA sequence: TGTGCCATCAGTGAAGGGGTTCGGGGAAACACCATATATTTT.

The table lists this clonotype with a count of one. The V gene is TRBV7-9, the J gene TRBJ2-5; D tentatively reads TRBD1 or TRBD2 (5 bases each). The CDR3 is 14 amino acids. The germline V and J ends were trimmed by 6 bases and 5 bases, with 16 bases remaining between them. The germline V gene encodes CDR1 SEHNR and CDR2 FQNEAQ (reference sequence). DNA of the CDR3: TGTGCCAGCAGTCGACCGGGGCGTGTGGAGACCCAGTACTTC. This gives the protein CASSRPGRVETQYF.

This chain links TRBV20-1 with TRBJ2-7; D remains ambiguous. Germline CDR1 and CDR2: DFQATT and SNEGSKA (reference sequence). Trimming stripped 1 base from V and 0 bases from J, with 10 bases between. The CDR3 totals 14 residues. This CDR3 is CSARGSHHSYEQYF. CDR3 DNA: TGCAGTGCTAGAGGCTCCCACCACTCCTACGAGCAGTACTTC.

This clonotype was counted between two and nine times. The chain is built from TRBV24-1 and TRBJ2-6; no definite D call. This CDR3 is built from 14 residues. Germline V gives CDR1 KGHDR, CDR2 SFDVKD. Trimming removed 5 bases at V and 3 bases at J, with 7 bases between. The CDR3 spells CATSGAVGANVLTF. DNA of the CDR3: TGTGCCACCAGTGGGGCGGTTGGGGCCAACGTCCTGACTTTC.

The chain employs TRBV20-1 and TRBJ1-4, with a tentative D call TRBD1 (5 bases). The CDR3 covers 15 residues. Trimming removed 0 bases at V and 4 bases at J, with 12 bases between. The germline CDR1 and CDR2 sequences are DFQATT and SNEGSKA (reference sequence). The chain's CDR3 is CSARDETANNEKLFF. DNA for the CDR3: TGCAGTGCTAGAGATGAGACAGCAAATAATGAAAAACTGTTTTTT.

This clonotype was counted many times. Germline is not matched at one junction end, which may reflect a read error. The chain uses TRBV7-2 and TRBJ2-3; D call uncertain. The CDR3 has 11 residues. Looked up from germline, CDR1 is SGHTA and CDR2 is FQGNSA. For the CDR3, the DNA is TGTGCCAGCAGCTTGTCCCGGTTCTGGGATTTT. This sequence encodes CASSLSRFWDF.

The table lists this clonotype with a few counts. This chain connects TRBV6-1 to TRBJ1-2, with D possibly TRBD1 on 5 matching bases. V lost 8 bases and J lost 8, with 21 bases in between. Germline CDR1 reads MNHNS; CDR2 reads SASEGT. The CDR3 sequence is 14 residues long. The chain's CDR3 is CASRTGRGAGGYTF. In DNA, the CDR3 is TGTGCCAGCCGAACGGGTCGAGGGGCCGGAGGCTACACCTTC.

This clonotype was seen only a few times. The CDR3 nucleotides read TGTGCCAGCAGCCAGACACAGTACACTGAAGCTTTCTTT. It codes for CASSQTQYTEAFF. This chain connects TRBV14 to TRBJ1-1; D is ambiguous. This CDR3 is 13 amino acids long. The V and J ends lost 3 bases and 3 bases respectively, with 8 bases between them. Germline loops: CDR1 SGHDN, CDR2 FVKESK.

This clonotype was detected ten times or more. Relative to the germline gene, one junction end is altered; a read error may explain this. This chain uses TRBV11-2 with TRBJ2-3; D call uncertain. Germline values: CDR1 SGHAT, CDR2 FQNNGV. The CDR3 extends over 14 amino acids. For the CDR3, the DNA is TGCGCCAGCAGCTTAGAAAGGGGCACAGATACGCAGTATTTT. Protein: CASSLERGTDTQYF.

Turning to this clonotype: It may be a read error: a sequence one base away is much more abundant. CDR3 loop: CASSQPTRIQRETQYF. The CDR3, as DNA: TGTGCCAGCAGCCAGCCGACACGCATTCAACGAGAGACCCAGTACTTC. The chain combines TRBV3-1 with TRBJ2-5; no clear D gene. In germline, CDR1 is LGHDT, CDR2 YNNKEL (reference sequence). The ends were cut back, 3 bases at V and 4 bases at J, with 18 bases in the middle. This CDR3 has 16 amino acids.

J is TRBJ1-1 and V is TRBV6-5, with TRBD1 matching over 9 bases. Germline CDR1 MNHEY, CDR2 SVGAGI. Trimming at V came to 5 bases and at J to 6 bases, leaving 1 base not matched to a gene. This CDR3 has 12 amino acids. The CDR3 nucleotides read TGTGCCAGCAGTCGGACAGGGGCTGAAGCTTTCTTT. This encodes CASSRTGAEAFF.

This clonotype was counted a few times. V gene TRBV30 combines with J gene TRBJ2-7; no clear D. CDR3 size: 15 residues. Trimming cost V 0 bases and J 0 bases, with 12 bases left between them. Germline V gene sequence: CDR1 GTSNPN, CDR2 SVGIG (reference sequence). This CDR3 reads CAWSVGRKSSYEQYF. The CDR3 nucleotides read TGTGCCTGGAGTGTTGGGCGGAAGAGCTCCTACGAGCAGTACTTC.

This clonotype appeared a single time. CDR3 loop: CASSQRTGGLGYTF. CDR3 bases: TGTGCCAGCAGCCAAAGGACAGGGGGCTTAGGCTACACCTTC. J is TRBJ1-2 and V is TRBV3-1; 11 bases agree with TRBD1. The CDR3 consists of 14 residues. V lost 2 bases and J lost 8; bases outside the gene matches: 4. Looked up from germline, CDR1 is LGHDT and CDR2 is YNNKEL (reference sequence). The variable domain in full, with the rest retrieved from reference TRBV3-1 and TRBJ1-2, is DTAVSQTPKYLVTQMGNDKSIKCEQNLGHDTMYWYKQDSKKFLKIMFSYNNKELIINETVPNRFSPKSPDKAHLNLHINSLELGDSAVYFCASSQRTGGLGYTFGSGTRLTVV.

This clonotype was observed a handful of times. The V call is TRBV7-3, the J call TRBJ2-2; TRBD1 is a possible D gene (5 bases). Trimming stripped 6 bases from V and 5 bases from J, with 16 bases between. Germline CDR1 reads SGHTA; CDR2 reads FQGTGA. This CDR3 has 15 residues. The CDR3 loop is CASRLGPGWTGELFF. In nucleotides, the CDR3 is TGTGCCAGCAGACTGGGTCCAGGGTGGACCGGGGAGCTGTTTTTT.

This rearrangement joins TRBV12-3 or TRBV12-4 to TRBJ1-4; no clear D. V gave up 6 bases and J gave up 3 bases, with 17 bases separating them. The CDR3 spans 16 residues. This chain's CDR3 is CASSPGQKSSNEKLFF. CDR3 DNA sequence: TGTGCCAGCAGCCCGGGTCAGAAGTCATCTAATGAAAAACTGTTTTTT.

This rearrangement joins TRBV24-1 to TRBJ2-5; 9 positions match TRBD2. The CDR3 loop spans 15 amino acids. V dropped 3 bases and J dropped 4; count of bases not matched to a gene: 5. Germline loops: CDR1 KGHDR, CDR2 SFDVKD. CDR3 DNA sequence: TGTGCCACCAGTGATCGGCGGGAGGGCCGAGAGACCCAGTACTTC. It yields the protein CATSDRREGRETQYF.

There are a few counts of this clonotype. The chain couples TRBV4-2 to TRBJ2-1; the match to TRBD2 covers 10 bases. CDR1 and CDR2 (germline): LGHNA, YNFKEQ. The CDR3 has 17 residues. V was clipped by 2 bases and J by 5 bases; unmatched bases: 9. CDR3 sequence: CASSQRTSGKTHNEQFF. CDR3 nucleotides: TGTGCCAGCAGCCAAAGGACTAGCGGTAAGACCCACAATGAGCAGTTCTTC.

This clonotype was seen a handful of times. The chain couples TRBV20-1 to TRBJ2-3, with 7 bases identical to TRBD1. The junction had 8 bases not matched to a gene; V was cut back by 0 bases and J by 2 bases. Germline CDR1 reads DFQATT; CDR2 reads SNEGSKA (reference sequence). CDR3 length: 16 amino acids. CDR3 amino acids: CSARDPGQAYTDTQYF. DNA of the CDR3: TGCAGTGCTAGAGACCCCGGACAGGCCTACACAGATACGCAGTATTTT.

A word on this clonotype: A read error may account for a junction end that differs from germline. The V call is TRBV9, the J call TRBJ2-3, with D tentatively TRBD1 (7 bases). The CDR3 sequence is 18 residues long. Looked up from germline, CDR1 is SGDLS and CDR2 is YYNGEE. The CDR3 nucleotides are TGTGCCAGCAGCGTCCAAACCGGGACTCGGGGTGGGACAGATACGCAGTGTTTT. Amino acid sequence: CASSVQTGTRGGTDTQCF. The full variable domain, with the rest looked up from reference TRBV9 and TRBJ2-3, is DSGVTQTPKHLITATGQRVTLRCSPRSGDLSVYWYQQSLDQGLQFLIQYYNGEERAKGNILERFSAQQFPDLHSELNLSSLELGDSALYFCASSVQTGTRGGTDTQCFGPGTRLTVL.

This clonotype was seen only a few times. This chain links TRBV5-1 with TRBJ2-3; the D gene is possibly TRBD1 (5 bases). The CDR3 contains 14 residues. Trimming shortened V by 2 bases and J by 5 bases, and 12 bases separated the two germline ends. Germline CDR1 and CDR2: SGHRS and YFSETQ. In nucleotides, the CDR3 is TGCGCCAGCAGCTTTGCAGGGAAGGGAGATACGCAGTATTTT. Encoded protein: CASSFAGKGDTQYF.

The J gene is TRBJ2-1, the V gene TRBV7-2; 12 nucleotides line up with TRBD2. The CDR3 length is 17 residues. The germline V gene has CDR1 SGHTA and CDR2 FQGNSA. V gave up 3 bases and J gave up 3 bases; unmatched junction bases: 6. The CDR3 loop reads CASSLRTSGTNYNEQFF. The CDR3 DNA sequence: TGTGCCAGCAGCTTGAGGACTAGCGGGACTAACTACAATGAGCAGTTCTTC.

The rearrangement joins TRBV4-1 to TRBJ2-5; TRBD2 matches 11 bases. The CDR3 is made up of 17 amino acids. With 0 bases clipped from V and 5 bases from J, the junction kept 8 bases outside the gene matches. From germline, CDR1 is MGHRA and CDR2 YSYEKL. The CDR3 DNA is TGCGCCAGCAGCCAAGATGGTAGCGGGGGGGCCTGGGAGACCCAGTACTTC. Protein sequence: CASSQDGSGGAWETQYF.

This clonotype was counted only a few times. V usage is TRBV7-2 and J usage is TRBJ2-1, with 13 bases aligning to TRBD2. The length of the CDR3 is 17 residues. The V segment lost 5 bases and the J segment 4 bases; nucleotides outside the gene matches: 8. The V gene's germline CDR1 is SGHTA and CDR2 FQGNSA. The CDR3 sequence is CASSLRLAGGSYNEQFF. The CDR3 DNA is TGTGCCAGCAGCCTGAGACTAGCGGGGGGCTCTTACAATGAGCAGTTCTTC.

This clonotype was seen a few times. The chain recombines TRBV4-1 with TRBJ2-5; TRBD2 aligns across 14 bases. CDR3 length: 15 residues. In germline, CDR1 is MGHRA, CDR2 YSYEKL. Unmatched junction bases numbered 2, after V lost 4 bases and J lost 4 bases. For the CDR3, the DNA is TGCGCCAGCAGCCTTGGGACTAGCGGGGGAGAGACCCAGTACTTC. This encodes CASSLGTSGGETQYF.